This T cell receptor beta chain was recovered during a study of cytomegalovirus exposure and HLA in healthy donors. The PCR made use of 60 Vbeta and 13 Jbeta primers. Assay used: immunoSEQ multiplex PCR; TCRdb lists only in-frame clones, some missing. The sample lists approximately 120,000 clones, more than 75% occurring once. Trimming took 4 bases from V and 1 from J, leaving 3 bases between them. Germline CDR1 MNHNS, CDR2 SASEGT. The CDR3 is 12 residues long. This clonotype was obtained from a man aged 40-49 years in good health and CMV-seronegative. This chain connects TRBV6-1 to TRBJ2-3; no clear D gene. The specimen sequenced was PBMCs. The CDR3 DNA reads TGTGCCAGCAGTGTCGGCACAGATACGCAGTATTTT. Translated: CASSVGTDTQYF.